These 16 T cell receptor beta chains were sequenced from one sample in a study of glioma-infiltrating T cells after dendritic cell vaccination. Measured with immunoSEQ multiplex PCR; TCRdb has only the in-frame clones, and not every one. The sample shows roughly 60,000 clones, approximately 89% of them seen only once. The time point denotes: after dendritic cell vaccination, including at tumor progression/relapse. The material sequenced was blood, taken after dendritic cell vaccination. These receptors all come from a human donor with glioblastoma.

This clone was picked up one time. For the CDR3, the DNA is TGTGCCAGCAGCCCAATCGGACAGGAAAATCGAGGTGGCTACACCTTC. It is translated as CASSPIGQENRGGYTF. The chain joins TRBV25-1 to TRBJ1-2; 7 positions agree with TRBD1. The junction had 17 bases not matched to a gene; V was cut back by 6 bases and J by 7 bases. The CDR3 covers 16 residues. Germline V gives CDR1 MGHDK, CDR2 SYGVNS.

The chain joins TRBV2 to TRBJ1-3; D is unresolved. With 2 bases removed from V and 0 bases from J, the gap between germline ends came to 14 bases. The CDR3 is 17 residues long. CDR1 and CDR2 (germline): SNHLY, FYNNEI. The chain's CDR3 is CASSESGLRTSGNTIYF. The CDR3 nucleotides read TGTGCCAGCAGTGAATCCGGACTGAGAACCTCTGGAAACACCATATATTTT.

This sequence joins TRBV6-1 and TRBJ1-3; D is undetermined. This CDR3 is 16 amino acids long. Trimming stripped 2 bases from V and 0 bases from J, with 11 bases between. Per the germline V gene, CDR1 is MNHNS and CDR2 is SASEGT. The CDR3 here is CASSEIQVHSGNTIYF. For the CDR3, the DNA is TGTGCCAGCAGTGAAATCCAGGTACACTCTGGAAACACCATATATTTT.

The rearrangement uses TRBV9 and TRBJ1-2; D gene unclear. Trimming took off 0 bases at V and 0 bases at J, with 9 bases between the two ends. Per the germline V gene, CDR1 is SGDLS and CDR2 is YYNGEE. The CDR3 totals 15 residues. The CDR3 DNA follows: TGTGCCAGCAGCGTAGACCCGACACCTAACTATGGCTACACCTTC. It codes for CASSVDPTPNYGYTF.

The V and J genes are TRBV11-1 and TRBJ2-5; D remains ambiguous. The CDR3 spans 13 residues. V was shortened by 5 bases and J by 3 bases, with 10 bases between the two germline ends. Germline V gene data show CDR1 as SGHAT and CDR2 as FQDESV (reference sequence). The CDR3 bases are TGTGCCAGCAGCCCCTTTGAGGAAGAGACCCAGTACTTC. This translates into CASSPFEEETQYF.

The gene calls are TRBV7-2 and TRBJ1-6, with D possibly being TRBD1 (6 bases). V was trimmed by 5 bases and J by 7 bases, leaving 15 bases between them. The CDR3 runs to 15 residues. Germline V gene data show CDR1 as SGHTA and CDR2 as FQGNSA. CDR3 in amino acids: CASSPPGTPNSPLHF. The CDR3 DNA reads TGTGCCAGCAGCCCCCCCGGGACACCGAATTCACCCCTCCACTTT.

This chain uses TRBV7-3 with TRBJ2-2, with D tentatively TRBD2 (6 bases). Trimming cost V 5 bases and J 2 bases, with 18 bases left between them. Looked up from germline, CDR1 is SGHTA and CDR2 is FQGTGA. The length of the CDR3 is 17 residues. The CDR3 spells CASSPGEMEINTGELFF. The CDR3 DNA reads TGTGCCAGCAGCCCGGGGGAAATGGAAATTAACACCGGGGAGCTGTTTTTT.

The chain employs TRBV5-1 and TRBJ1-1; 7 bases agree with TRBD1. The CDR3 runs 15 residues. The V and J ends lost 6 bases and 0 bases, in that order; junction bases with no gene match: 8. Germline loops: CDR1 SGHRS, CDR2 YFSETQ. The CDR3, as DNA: TGCGCCAGCATCCTGGCAGGGGGGATGAACACTGAAGCTTTCTTT. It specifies CASILAGGMNTEAFF.

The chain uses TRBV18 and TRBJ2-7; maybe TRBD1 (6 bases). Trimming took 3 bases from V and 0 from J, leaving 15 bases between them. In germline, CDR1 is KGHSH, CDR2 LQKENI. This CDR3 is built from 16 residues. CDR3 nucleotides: TGTGCCAGCTCACCTCTTGGACAGCGGCGCTCCTACGAGCAGTACTTC. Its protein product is CASSPLGQRRSYEQYF.

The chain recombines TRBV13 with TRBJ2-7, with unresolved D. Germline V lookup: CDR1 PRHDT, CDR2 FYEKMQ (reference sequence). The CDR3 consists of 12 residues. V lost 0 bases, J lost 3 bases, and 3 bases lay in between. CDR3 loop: CASSLGLYEQYF. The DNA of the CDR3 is TGTGCCAGCAGCTTAGGCCTCTACGAGCAGTACTTC.

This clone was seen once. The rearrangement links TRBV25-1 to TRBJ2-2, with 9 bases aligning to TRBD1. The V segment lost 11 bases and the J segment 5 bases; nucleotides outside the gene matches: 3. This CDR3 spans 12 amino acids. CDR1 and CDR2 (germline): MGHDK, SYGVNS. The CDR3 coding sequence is TGTGCCCTGGACAGGGGTACCGGGGAGCTGTTTTTT. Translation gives CALDRGTGELFF.

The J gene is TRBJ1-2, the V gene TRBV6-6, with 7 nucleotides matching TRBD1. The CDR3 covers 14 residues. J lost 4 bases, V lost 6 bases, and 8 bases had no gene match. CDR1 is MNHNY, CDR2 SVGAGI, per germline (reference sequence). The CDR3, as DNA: TGTGCCAGCAGAACTCAGGGGGAGATCTATGGCTACACCTTC. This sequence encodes CASRTQGEIYGYTF.

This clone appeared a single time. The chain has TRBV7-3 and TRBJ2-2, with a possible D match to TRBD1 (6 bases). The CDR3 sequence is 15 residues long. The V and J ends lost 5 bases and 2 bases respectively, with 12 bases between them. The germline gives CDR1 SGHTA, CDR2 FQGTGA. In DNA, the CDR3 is TGTGCCAGCAGCCCACCGGGACAAAACACCGGGGAGCTGTTTTTT. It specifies CASSPPGQNTGELFF. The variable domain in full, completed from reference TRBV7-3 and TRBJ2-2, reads GAGVSQTPSNKVTEKGKYVELRCDPISGHTALYWYRQSLGQGPEFLIYFQGTGAADDSGLPNDRFFAVRPEGSVSTLKIQRTERGDSAVYLCASSPPGQNTGELFFGEGSRLTVL.

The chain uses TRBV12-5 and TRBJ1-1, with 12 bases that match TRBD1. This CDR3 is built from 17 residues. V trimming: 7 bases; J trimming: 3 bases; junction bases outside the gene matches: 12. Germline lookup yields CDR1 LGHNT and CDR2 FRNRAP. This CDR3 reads CASEGDRGRGADTEAFF. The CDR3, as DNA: TGTGCTAGTGAGGGGGACAGGGGGCGAGGAGCGGACACTGAAGCTTTCTTT.

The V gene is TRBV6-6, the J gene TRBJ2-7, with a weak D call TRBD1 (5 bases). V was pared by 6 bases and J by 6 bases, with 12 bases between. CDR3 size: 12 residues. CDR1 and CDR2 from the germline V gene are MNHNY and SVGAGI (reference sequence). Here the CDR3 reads CASRKTQGEQYF. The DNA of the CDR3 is TGTGCCAGCAGGAAGACTCAGGGCGAGCAGTACTTC.

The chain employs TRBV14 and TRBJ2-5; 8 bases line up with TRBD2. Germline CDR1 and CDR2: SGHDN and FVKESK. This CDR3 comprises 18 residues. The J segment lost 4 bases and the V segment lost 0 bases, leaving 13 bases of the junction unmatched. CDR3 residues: CASSQEQRPGGWRETQYF. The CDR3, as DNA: TGTGCCAGCAGCCAAGAACAGAGGCCGGGAGGGTGGAGAGAGACCCAGTACTTC.